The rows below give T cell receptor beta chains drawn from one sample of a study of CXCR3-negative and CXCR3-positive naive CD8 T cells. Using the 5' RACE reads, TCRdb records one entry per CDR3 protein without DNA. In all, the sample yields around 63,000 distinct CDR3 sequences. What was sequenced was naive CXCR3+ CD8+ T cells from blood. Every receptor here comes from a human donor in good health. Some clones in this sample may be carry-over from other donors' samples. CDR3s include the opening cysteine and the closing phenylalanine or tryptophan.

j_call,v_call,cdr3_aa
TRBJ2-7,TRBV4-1,CASSHHVGEQYF
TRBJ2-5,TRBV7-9,CAITRAGTQYF
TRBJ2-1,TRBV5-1,CASSPRSGTGSYNEQFF
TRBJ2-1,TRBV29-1,CSVEDPWTPYNEQFF
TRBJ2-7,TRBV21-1,CASSKATGQSYEQYF
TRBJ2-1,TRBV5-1,CASSLYSGRARSEQFF
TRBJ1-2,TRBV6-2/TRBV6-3,CASRTGPYGYTF
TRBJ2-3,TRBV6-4,CASSDRLAWEDTQYF
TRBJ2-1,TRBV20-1,CSARDTQPGLAGAHNEQFF
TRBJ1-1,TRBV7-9,CASSLDKMGGDTEAFF
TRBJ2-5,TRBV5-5,CASSRSTGTGEETQYF
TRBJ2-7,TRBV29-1,CSGRDALTYEQYF
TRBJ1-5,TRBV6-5,CASSYGTDNQPQHF
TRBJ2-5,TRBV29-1,CSVTQGIQETQYF
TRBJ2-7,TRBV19,CASSGQYYEQYF
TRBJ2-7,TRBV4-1,CASSQGRGDEQYF
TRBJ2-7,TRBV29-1,CSVEDGRAYEQYF